Shown below are 27 T cell receptor beta chains from a single sample sequenced in a study of OX40 agonist ivuxolimab in advanced cancers. Only in-frame clones appear in the TCRdb table, and some are missing; sequencing was by immunoSEQ multiplex PCR. The repertoire holds about 48,000 clones, with over 85% as singletons. The sample here was CD4+ or CD8+ T cells sorted from blood, taken in a trial of the OX40 agonist ivuxolimab. The receptors come from an adult with an advanced solid tumor such as melanoma, head and neck, liver or kidney cancer.

V usage is TRBV6-1 and J usage is TRBJ1-2, with no clear D. V lost 7 bases to trimming and J lost 2 bases, with 17 bases between them. The CDR3 is 15 residues long. Germline CDR1 is MNHNS and CDR2 is SASEGT. The CDR3 nucleotides read TGTGCCAGCAATGGGCCACAGCAATTCAACTATGGCTACACCTTC. It specifies CASNGPQQFNYGYTF.

This chain links TRBV27 with TRBJ2-1, with D unclear. The CDR3 spans 16 residues. Trimming took 1 base from V and 2 from J, leaving 12 bases between them. CDR1 MNHEY and CDR2 SMNVEV come from the germline V gene (reference sequence). CDR3 DNA sequence: TGTGCCAGCAGTTTATTGAGTAGGCCACCCTACAATGAGCAGTTCTTC. Amino acid sequence: CASSLLSRPPYNEQFF.

The V and J genes are TRBV19 and TRBJ1-2; D unclear. The CDR3 is made up of 13 amino acids. Germline V gives CDR1 LNHDA, CDR2 SQIVND (reference sequence). Trimming removed 5 bases at V and 1 base at J, with 8 bases between. The CDR3 DNA reads as TGTGCCAGTAGTTTCACGGTTAACTATGGCTACACCTTC. Amino acid sequence: CASSFTVNYGYTF.

CDR3 region: CATSRATGNQPQHF. The CDR3 DNA reads TGTGCCACCAGCAGAGCGACAGGGAATCAGCCCCAGCATTTT. The V call is TRBV15, the J call TRBJ1-5, with 7 bases fitting TRBD1. CDR3 length: 14 residues. V lost 1 base, J lost 4 bases, and 1 base stayed unmatched. From germline, CDR1 is LNHNV and CDR2 YYDKDF (reference sequence).

This clone was found once. The chain employs TRBV10-1 and TRBJ2-2; 8 nucleotides align to TRBD1. The CDR3 length is 15 residues. Trimming removed 4 bases from V and 6 bases from J; junction bases left unmatched: 7. In germline, CDR1 is WNHNN, CDR2 SYGVQD (reference sequence). CDR3 residues: CASSGGQGMAGELFF. The CDR3 region has the DNA TGCGCCAGCAGTGGTGGACAGGGAATGGCCGGGGAGCTGTTTTTT.

CDR3 DNA sequence: TGCGCCAGCAGTGCCGAGGGATCCTACACTGAAGCTTTCTTT. Amino acids: CASSAEGSYTEAFF. This chain connects TRBV10-1 to TRBJ1-1, with D unresolved. Trimming took 4 bases from V and 3 from J, leaving 12 bases between them. This CDR3 has 14 residues. The V gene's germline CDR1 is WNHNN and CDR2 SYGVQD (reference sequence).

Here the CDR3 reads CASGLELAGPNEQFF. The CDR3 nucleotides read TGTGCTAGTGGTTTGGAACTAGCGGGACCCAATGAGCAGTTCTTC. This chain uses TRBV12-5 with TRBJ2-1, with 10 bases matching TRBD2. The J segment lost 6 bases and the V segment lost 1 base, leaving 3 bases of the junction unmatched. Germline CDR1 reads LGHNT; CDR2 reads FRNRAP. CDR3 length: 15 amino acids.

The chain recombines TRBV4-1 with TRBJ2-2, with D hard to call. V dropped 0 bases and J dropped 10 bases, with 12 bases sitting between them. Germline V gene lookup returns CDR1 MGHRA and CDR2 YSYEKL. The CDR3 loop spans 14 amino acids. The CDR3 loop is CASSQDATPVELFF. The CDR3 coding sequence is TGCGCCAGCAGCCAAGATGCTACCCCGGTGGAGCTGTTTTTT.

The chain uses TRBV28 and TRBJ1-2, with D possibly TRBD1 on 5 matching bases. The CDR3 contains 15 residues. Germline-derived CDR1 and CDR2 are MDHEN and SYDVKM. Trimming removed 3 bases from V and 5 bases from J, with 16 bases in between. CDR3 sequence: CASSFQRGLRYGYTF. In DNA form, the CDR3 reads TGTGCCAGCAGTTTCCAAAGGGGCCTCAGGTATGGCTACACCTTC.

This clone was seen just once. The V and J genes are TRBV4-3 and TRBJ2-1; D unclear. This CDR3 contains 15 residues. CDR1 and CDR2 (germline): LGHNA, YSLEER. The ends were cut back, 1 base at V and 4 bases at J, with 11 bases in the middle. CDR3 sequence: CASSQGVARYNEQFF. CDR3 DNA: TGCGCCAGCAGCCAAGGAGTGGCTAGATACAATGAGCAGTTCTTC.

The chain recombines TRBV2 with TRBJ2-1, with no clear D. Trimming took 1 base from V and 3 from J, leaving 1 base between them. The germline V gene encodes CDR1 SNHLY and CDR2 FYNNEI. The CDR3 loop spans 12 amino acids. CDR3 sequence (DNA): TGTGCCAGCAGTGAAGACTACAATGAGCAGTTCTTC. This encodes CASSEDYNEQFF.

The CDR3 nucleotides are TGTGCCAGCTCAACTGAACCTAACTATGGCTACACCTTC. It codes for CASSTEPNYGYTF. The V gene is TRBV18, the J gene TRBJ1-2; D call uncertain. The CDR3 has 13 amino acids. V was trimmed by 5 bases and J by 0 bases, leaving 7 bases between them. The germline CDR1 and CDR2 sequences are KGHSH and LQKENI.

This rearrangement joins TRBV20-1 to TRBJ1-1; 10 bases agree with TRBD1. The CDR3 runs to 11 residues. Germline CDR1 is DFQATT and CDR2 is SNEGSKA (reference sequence). Unmatched junction bases numbered 1, after V lost 6 bases and J lost 6 bases. CDR3 in amino acids: CSAGQGAEAFF. The DNA of the CDR3 is TGCAGTGCAGGACAGGGGGCTGAAGCTTTCTTT.

The chain uses TRBV2 and TRBJ2-2, with D possibly TRBD1 on 5 matching bases. Trimming stripped 4 bases from V and 2 bases from J, with 17 bases between. The CDR3 sequence is 17 residues long. Germline CDR1 is SNHLY and CDR2 is FYNNEI. The CDR3 sequence is CASSGQPNLTNTGELFF. For the CDR3, the DNA is TGTGCCAGCAGTGGACAGCCCAACCTCACTAACACCGGGGAGCTGTTTTTT.

The rearrangement joins TRBV30 to TRBJ2-1; 9 bases map to TRBD1. With 1 base clipped from V and 7 bases from J, the junction kept 5 bases outside the gene matches. This CDR3 spans 14 amino acids. CDR1 is GTSNPN and CDR2 is SVGIG in the germline V gene (reference sequence). The DNA of the CDR3 is TGTGCCTGGAGTGAGGGACAGGGTTGGAATGAGCAGTTCTTC. Protein: CAWSEGQGWNEQFF.

The chain combines TRBV19 with TRBJ1-5, with no clear D. The germline V gene has CDR1 LNHDA and CDR2 SQIVND (reference sequence). This CDR3 is built from 13 residues. The germline V and J ends were trimmed by 3 bases and 7 bases, with 10 bases remaining between them. CDR3 DNA sequence: TGTGCCAGTAGTATGGGAGGATCACAGCCCCAGCATTTT. Protein product: CASSMGGSQPQHF.

This clone appeared once. The chain recombines TRBV5-1 with TRBJ2-3; D unresolved. The CDR3 has 13 residues. Trimming shortened V by 2 bases and J by 5 bases, and 9 bases separated the two germline ends. Germline CDR1 and CDR2: SGHRS and YFSETQ. In DNA, the CDR3 is TGCGCCAGCAGCTTCTTCCCGGGAGATACGCAGTATTTT. This codes for CASSFFPGDTQYF.

CDR3: CASRLGTRGVDEQYF. For the CDR3, the DNA is TGTGCAAGTCGCTTAGGGACACGGGGGGTCGACGAGCAGTACTTC. This chain links TRBV12-2 with TRBJ2-7; TRBD2 is the table's D call, not checked against the DNA. TRBV12-2 counts as a pseudogene. The CDR3 is 15 residues long.

DNA for the CDR3: TGTGCCAGCAGTGAGCTAGCGGGAGGCACAGATACGCAGTATTTT. As protein: CASSELAGGTDTQYF. The chain has TRBV2 and TRBJ2-3, with 10 positions matching TRBD2. V dropped 3 bases and J dropped 1; count of bases not matched to a gene: 1. The CDR3 runs 15 residues. Germline V lookup: CDR1 SNHLY, CDR2 FYNNEI.

The rearrangement links TRBV4-2 to TRBJ2-7, with 12 nucleotides matching TRBD2. With 3 bases clipped from V and 0 bases from J, the junction kept 9 bases outside the gene matches. The CDR3 covers 18 residues. CDR1 is LGHNA and CDR2 is YNFKEQ in the germline V gene. The CDR3 sequence is CASSQSLAGGLGSYEQYF. The CDR3 bases are TGTGCCAGCAGCCAGTCTCTAGCGGGAGGGTTGGGCTCCTACGAGCAGTACTTC.

The rearrangement links TRBV6-1 to TRBJ1-5; the D is unclear. The germline V and J ends were trimmed by 7 bases and 7 bases, with 14 bases remaining between them. CDR3 length equals 13 residues. Germline assignment: CDR1 MNHNS and CDR2 SASEGT. CDR3 loop: CASKTYSTQPQHF. CDR3 sequence (DNA): TGTGCCAGCAAAACCTATAGTACCCAGCCCCAGCATTTT.

The V and J genes are TRBV11-3 and TRBJ2-7; 11 positions agree with TRBD2. This CDR3 contains 16 residues. Germline lookup yields CDR1 SGHNT and CDR2 YENEEA. With 1 base clipped from V and 4 bases from J, the junction kept 6 bases outside the gene matches. This chain's CDR3 is CASSLGPTSGRYEQYF. The CDR3 nucleotides are TGTGCCAGCAGCTTAGGGCCAACTAGCGGGAGATACGAGCAGTACTTC.

V is TRBV27 and J is TRBJ2-7, with TRBD1 matching over 7 bases. There are 14 residues in the CDR3. Unmatched junction bases numbered 7, after V lost 5 bases and J lost 3 bases. The V gene's germline CDR1 is MNHEY and CDR2 SMNVEV (reference sequence). The CDR3 region is CASSEQGRLYEQYF. CDR3 coding DNA: TGTGCCAGCAGTGAACAGGGGCGGCTCTACGAGCAGTACTTC.

The chain combines TRBV4-1 with TRBJ2-7; D is possibly TRBD2 (5 bases). Germline CDR1 is MGHRA and CDR2 is YSYEKL. V was clipped by 4 bases and J by 2 bases, with 12 bases between them. CDR3 length equals 14 residues. The CDR3 protein is CASSLGVTPYEQYF. The CDR3, as DNA: TGCGCCAGCAGCCTGGGAGTTACCCCCTACGAGCAGTACTTC.

Only one count was recorded for this clone. The chain recombines TRBV5-1 with TRBJ1-2; 7 nucleotides line up with TRBD1. V was pared by 0 bases and J by 4 bases, with 3 bases of the junction left unmatched. Per germline, CDR1 SGHRS and CDR2 YFSETQ. The CDR3 length is 14 residues. The CDR3: CASSLGRDSYGYTF. The CDR3 region has the DNA TGCGCCAGCAGCTTGGGACGGGACAGCTATGGCTACACCTTC.

The genes are TRBV7-9 and TRBJ2-6; D is perhaps TRBD1 (6 bases). The germline CDR1 and CDR2 sequences are SEHNR and FQNEAQ (reference sequence). The CDR3 runs 15 residues. The germline V and J ends were trimmed by 4 bases and 4 bases, with 11 bases remaining between them. The CDR3 region has the DNA TGTGCCAGCAGCTACAGGGACACCGGGGCCAACGTCCTGACTTTC. Amino acids: CASSYRDTGANVLTF.

The chain recombines TRBV11-2 with TRBJ2-7, with a tentative D call TRBD2 (6 bases). The V gene lost 6 bases and the J gene lost 4 bases, with 16 bases spanning the gap. Germline lookup yields CDR1 SGHAT and CDR2 FQNNGV. The CDR3 runs to 14 residues. CDR3 sequence (DNA): TGTGCCAGCAGTGCCGGCGGGATTTATTACGAGCAGTACTTC. Residues: CASSAGGIYYEQYF. The entire variable domain, with the rest obtained from reference TRBV11-2 and TRBJ2-7, is as follows: EAGVAQSPRYKIIEKRQSVAFWCNPISGHATLYWYQQILGQGPKLLIQFQNNGVVDDSQLPKDRFSAERLKGVDSTLKIQPAKLEDSAVYLCASSAGGIYYEQYFGPGTRLTVT.